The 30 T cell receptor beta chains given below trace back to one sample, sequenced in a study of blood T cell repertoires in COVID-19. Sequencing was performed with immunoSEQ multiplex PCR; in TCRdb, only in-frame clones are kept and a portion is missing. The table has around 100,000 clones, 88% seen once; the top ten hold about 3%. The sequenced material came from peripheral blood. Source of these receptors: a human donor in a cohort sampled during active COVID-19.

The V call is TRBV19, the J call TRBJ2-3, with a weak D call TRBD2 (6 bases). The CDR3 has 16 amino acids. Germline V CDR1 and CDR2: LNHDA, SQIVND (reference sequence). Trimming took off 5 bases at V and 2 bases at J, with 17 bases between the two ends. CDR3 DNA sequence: TGTGCCAGTAGTCCTGAGCTAGGGAGGACCACAGATACGCAGTATTTT. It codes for CASSPELGRTTDTQYF.

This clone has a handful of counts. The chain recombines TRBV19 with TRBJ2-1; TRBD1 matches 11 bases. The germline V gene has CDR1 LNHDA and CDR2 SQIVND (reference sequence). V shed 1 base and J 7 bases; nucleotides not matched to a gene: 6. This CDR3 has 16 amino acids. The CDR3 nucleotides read TGTGCCAGTAGTATAGTGGTCGGACAGGGGGCAAATGAGCAGTTCTTC. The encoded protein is CASSIVVGQGANEQFF. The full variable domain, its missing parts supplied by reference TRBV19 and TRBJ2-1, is DGGITQSPKYLFRKEGQNVTLSCEQNLNHDAMYWYRQDPGQGLRLIYYSQIVNDFQKGDIAEGYSVSREKKESFPLTVTSAQKNPTAFYLCASSIVVGQGANEQFFGPGTRLTVL.

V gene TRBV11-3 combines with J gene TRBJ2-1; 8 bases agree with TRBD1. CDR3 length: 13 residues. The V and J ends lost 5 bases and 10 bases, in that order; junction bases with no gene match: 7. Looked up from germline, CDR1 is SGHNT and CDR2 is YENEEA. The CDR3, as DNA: TGTGCCAGCAGCCCACCGCGGGACAGGGAGCAGTTCTTC. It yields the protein CASSPPRDREQFF.

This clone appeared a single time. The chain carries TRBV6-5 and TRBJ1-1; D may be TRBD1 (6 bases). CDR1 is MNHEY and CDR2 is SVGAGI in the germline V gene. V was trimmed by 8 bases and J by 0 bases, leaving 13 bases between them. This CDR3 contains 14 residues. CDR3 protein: CASLQGNVNTEAFF. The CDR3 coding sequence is TGTGCCAGCCTTCAGGGGAACGTGAACACTGAAGCTTTCTTT.

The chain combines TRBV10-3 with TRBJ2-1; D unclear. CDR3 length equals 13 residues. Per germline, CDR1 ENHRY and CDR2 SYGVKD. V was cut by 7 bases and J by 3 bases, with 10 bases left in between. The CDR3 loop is CAIMGSYYNEQFF. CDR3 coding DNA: TGTGCCATCATGGGCAGCTACTACAATGAGCAGTTCTTC.

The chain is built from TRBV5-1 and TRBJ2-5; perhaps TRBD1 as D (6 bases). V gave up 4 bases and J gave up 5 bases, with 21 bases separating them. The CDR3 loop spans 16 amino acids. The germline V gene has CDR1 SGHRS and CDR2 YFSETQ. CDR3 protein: CASSVRSGVYAETQYF. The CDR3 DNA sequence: TGCGCCAGCAGCGTTCGTTCAGGGGTGTATGCGGAGACCCAGTACTTC. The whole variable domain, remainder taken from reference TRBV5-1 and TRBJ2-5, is KAGVTQTPRYLIKTRGQQVTLSCSPISGHRSVSWYQQTPGQGLQFLFEYFSETQRNKGNFPGRFSGRQFSNSRSEMNVSTLELGDSALYLCASSVRSGVYAETQYFGPGTRLLVL.

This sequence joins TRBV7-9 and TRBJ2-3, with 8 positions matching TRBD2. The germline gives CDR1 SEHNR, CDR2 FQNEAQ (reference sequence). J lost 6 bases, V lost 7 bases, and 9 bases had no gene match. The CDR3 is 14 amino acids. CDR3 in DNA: TGTGCCAGCACTTCCAGCGGGAGAGGGGATACGCAGTATTTT. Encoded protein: CASTSSGRGDTQYF. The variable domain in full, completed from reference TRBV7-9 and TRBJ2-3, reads DTGVSQNPRHKITKRGQNVTFRCDPISEHNRLYWYRQTLGQGPEFLTYFQNEAQLEKSRLLSDRFSAERPKGSFSTLEIQRTEQGDSAMYLCASTSSGRGDTQYFGPGTRLTVL.

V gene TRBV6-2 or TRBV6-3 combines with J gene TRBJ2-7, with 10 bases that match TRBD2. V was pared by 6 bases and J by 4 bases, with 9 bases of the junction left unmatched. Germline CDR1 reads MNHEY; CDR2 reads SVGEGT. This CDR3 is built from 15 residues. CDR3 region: CASSDAPSGSYEQYF. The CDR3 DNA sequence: TGTGCCAGCAGCGACGCACCTAGCGGGAGTTACGAGCAGTACTTC.

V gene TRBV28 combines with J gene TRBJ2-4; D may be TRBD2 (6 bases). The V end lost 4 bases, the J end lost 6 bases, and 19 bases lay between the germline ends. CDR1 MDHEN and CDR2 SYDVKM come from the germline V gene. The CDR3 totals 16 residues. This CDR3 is CASSYLLGRGGNIQYF. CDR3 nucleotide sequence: TGTGCCAGCAGTTACCTCCTCGGGCGGGGTGGAAACATTCAGTACTTC.

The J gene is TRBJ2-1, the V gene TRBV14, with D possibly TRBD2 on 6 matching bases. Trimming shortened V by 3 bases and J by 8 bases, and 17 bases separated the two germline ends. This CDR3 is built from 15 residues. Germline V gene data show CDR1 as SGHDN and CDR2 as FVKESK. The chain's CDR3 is CASSQGTLTSDEQFF. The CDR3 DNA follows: TGTGCCAGCAGCCAGGGGACTCTGACAAGCGATGAGCAGTTCTTC. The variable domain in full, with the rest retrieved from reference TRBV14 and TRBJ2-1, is EAGVTQFPSHSVIEKGQTVTLRCDPISGHDNLYWYRRVMGKEIKFLLHFVKESKQDESGMPNNRFLAERTGGTYSTLKVQPAELEDSGVYFCASSQGTLTSDEQFFGPGTRLTVL.

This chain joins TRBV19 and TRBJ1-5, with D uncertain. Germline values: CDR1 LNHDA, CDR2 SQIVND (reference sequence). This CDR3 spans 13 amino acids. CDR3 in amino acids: CAAAAYSNQPQHF. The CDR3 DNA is TGTGCTGCGGCAGCCTATAGCAATCAGCCCCAGCATTTT.

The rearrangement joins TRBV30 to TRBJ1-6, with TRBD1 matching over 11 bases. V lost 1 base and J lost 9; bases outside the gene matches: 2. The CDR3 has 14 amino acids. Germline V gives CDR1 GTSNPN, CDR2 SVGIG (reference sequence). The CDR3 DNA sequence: TGTGCCTGGAGTGGGGACAGGGGGGCTTCACCCCTCCACTTT. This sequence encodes CAWSGDRGASPLHF.

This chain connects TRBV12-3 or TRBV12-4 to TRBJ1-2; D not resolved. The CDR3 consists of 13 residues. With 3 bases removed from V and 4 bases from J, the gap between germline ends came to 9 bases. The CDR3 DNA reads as TGTGCCAGCAGTTTCGACACCACCTATGGCTACACCTTC. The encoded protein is CASSFDTTYGYTF.

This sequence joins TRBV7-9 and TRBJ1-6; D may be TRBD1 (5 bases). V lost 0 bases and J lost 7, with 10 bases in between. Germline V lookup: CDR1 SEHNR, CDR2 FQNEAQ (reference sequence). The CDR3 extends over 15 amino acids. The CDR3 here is CASSLAGGENSPLHF. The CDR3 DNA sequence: TGTGCCAGCAGCTTAGCGGGGGGAGAGAATTCACCCCTCCACTTT. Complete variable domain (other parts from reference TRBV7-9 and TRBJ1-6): DTGVSQNPRHKITKRGQNVTFRCDPISEHNRLYWYRQTLGQGPEFLTYFQNEAQLEKSRLLSDRFSAERPKGSFSTLEIQRTEQGDSAMYLCASSLAGGENSPLHFGNGTRLTVT.

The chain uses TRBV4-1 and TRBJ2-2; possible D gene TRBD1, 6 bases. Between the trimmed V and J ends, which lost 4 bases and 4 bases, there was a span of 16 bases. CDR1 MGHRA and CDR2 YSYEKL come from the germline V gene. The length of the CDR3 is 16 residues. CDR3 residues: CASSLRQDRITGELFF. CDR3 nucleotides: TGCGCCAGCAGCCTACGACAGGACCGGATCACCGGGGAGCTGTTTTTT.

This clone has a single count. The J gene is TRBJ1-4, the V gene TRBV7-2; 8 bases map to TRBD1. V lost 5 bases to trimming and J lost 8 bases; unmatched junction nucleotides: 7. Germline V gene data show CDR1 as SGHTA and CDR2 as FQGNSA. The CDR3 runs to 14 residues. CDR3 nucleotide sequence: TGTGCCAGCAGCAAAACACAGGGGGTGGAAAAACTGTTTTTT. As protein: CASSKTQGVEKLFF. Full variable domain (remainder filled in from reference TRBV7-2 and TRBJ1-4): GAGVSQSPSNKVTEKGKDVELRCDPISGHTALYWYRQSLGQGLEFLIYFQGNSAPDKSGLPSDRFSAERTGGSVSTLTIQRTQQEDSAVYLCASSKTQGVEKLFFGSGTQLSVL.

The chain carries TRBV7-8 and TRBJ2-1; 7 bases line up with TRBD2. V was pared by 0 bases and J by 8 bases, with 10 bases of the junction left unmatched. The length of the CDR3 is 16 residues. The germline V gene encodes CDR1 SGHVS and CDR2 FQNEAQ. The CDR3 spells CASSLAQRGLVYEQFF. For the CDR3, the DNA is TGTGCCAGCAGCTTAGCGCAGCGGGGCCTTGTCTATGAGCAGTTCTTC.

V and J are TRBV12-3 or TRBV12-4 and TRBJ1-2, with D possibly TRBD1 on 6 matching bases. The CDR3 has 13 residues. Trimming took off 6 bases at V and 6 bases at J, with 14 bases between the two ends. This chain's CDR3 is CASSPYRENGYTF. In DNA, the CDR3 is TGTGCCAGCAGCCCGTACAGGGAAAATGGCTACACCTTC.

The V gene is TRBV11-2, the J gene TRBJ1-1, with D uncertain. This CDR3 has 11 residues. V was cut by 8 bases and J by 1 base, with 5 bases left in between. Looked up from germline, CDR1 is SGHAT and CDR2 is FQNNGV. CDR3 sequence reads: CASGENTEAFF. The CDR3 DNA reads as TGTGCCAGCGGAGAGAACACTGAAGCTTTCTTT.

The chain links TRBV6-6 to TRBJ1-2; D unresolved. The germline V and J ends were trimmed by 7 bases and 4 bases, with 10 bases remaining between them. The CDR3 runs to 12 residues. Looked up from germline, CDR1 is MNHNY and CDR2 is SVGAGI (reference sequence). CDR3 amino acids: CASTELFYGYTF. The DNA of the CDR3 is TGTGCCAGCACCGAACTATTCTATGGCTACACCTTC.

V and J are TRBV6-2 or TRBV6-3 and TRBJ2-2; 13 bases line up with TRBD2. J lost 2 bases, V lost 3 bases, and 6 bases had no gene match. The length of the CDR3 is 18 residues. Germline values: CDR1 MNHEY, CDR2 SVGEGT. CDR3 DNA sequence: TGTGCCAGCAGTTATTTTACTAGCGGGAGGGCCAACACCGGGGAGCTGTTTTTT. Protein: CASSYFTSGRANTGELFF.

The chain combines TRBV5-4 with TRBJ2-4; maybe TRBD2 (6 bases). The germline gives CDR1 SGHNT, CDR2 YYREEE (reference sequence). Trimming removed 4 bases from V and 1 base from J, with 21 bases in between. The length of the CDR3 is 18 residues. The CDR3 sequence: CASSPQGGPLLAKNIQYF. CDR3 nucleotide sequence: TGTGCCAGCAGCCCCCAAGGAGGGCCCCTGTTGGCCAAAAACATTCAGTACTTC.

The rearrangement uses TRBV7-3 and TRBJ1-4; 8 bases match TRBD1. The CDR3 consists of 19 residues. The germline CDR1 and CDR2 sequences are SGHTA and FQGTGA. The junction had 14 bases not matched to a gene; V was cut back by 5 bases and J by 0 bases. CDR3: CASSPRQGIPFATNEKLFF. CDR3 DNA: TGTGCCAGCAGCCCCCGACAGGGGATCCCATTTGCAACTAATGAAAAACTGTTTTTT.

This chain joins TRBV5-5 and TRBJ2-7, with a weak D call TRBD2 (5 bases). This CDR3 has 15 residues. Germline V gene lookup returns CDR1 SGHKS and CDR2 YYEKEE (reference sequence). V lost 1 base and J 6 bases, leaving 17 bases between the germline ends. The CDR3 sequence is CASSLLQWRSGEQYF. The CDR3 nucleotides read TGTGCCAGCAGCTTGCTACAGTGGAGGTCCGGCGAGCAGTACTTC.

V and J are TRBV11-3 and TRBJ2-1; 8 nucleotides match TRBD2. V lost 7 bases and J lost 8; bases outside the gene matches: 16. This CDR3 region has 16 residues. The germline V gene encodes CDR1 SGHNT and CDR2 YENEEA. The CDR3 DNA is TGTGCCAGCACCCCCCCGAATAGCGGGAAGGGCGATGAGCAGTTCTTC. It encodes CASTPPNSGKGDEQFF.

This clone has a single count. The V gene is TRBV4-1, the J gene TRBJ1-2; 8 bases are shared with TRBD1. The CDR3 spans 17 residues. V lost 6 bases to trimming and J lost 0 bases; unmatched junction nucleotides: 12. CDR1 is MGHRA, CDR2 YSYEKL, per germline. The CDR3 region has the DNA TGCGCCAGCAGACTATCCCCTACAGGGGGTTCTAACTATGGCTACACCTTC. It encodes CASRLSPTGGSNYGYTF.

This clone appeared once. CDR3 residues: CASGLADHQETQYF. Written as DNA, the CDR3 is TGTGCCAGCGGGCTAGCGGACCATCAAGAGACCCAGTACTTC. The V call is TRBV2, the J call TRBJ2-5; 7 bases are shared with TRBD2. V shed 8 bases, J shed 2 bases, and the junction held 8 bases outside the gene matches. Germline V lookup: CDR1 SNHLY, CDR2 FYNNEI. The CDR3 is 14 residues long.

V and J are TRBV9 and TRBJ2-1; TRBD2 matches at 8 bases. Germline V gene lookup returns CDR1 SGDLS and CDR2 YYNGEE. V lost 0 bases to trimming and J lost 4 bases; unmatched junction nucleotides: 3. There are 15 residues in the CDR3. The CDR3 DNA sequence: TGTGCCAGCAGCGTAGATAGCGGGATATACAATGAGCAGTTCTTC. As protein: CASSVDSGIYNEQFF. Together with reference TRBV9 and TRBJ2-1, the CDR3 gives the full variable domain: DSGVTQTPKHLITATGQRVTLRCSPRSGDLSVYWYQQSLDQGLQFLIQYYNGEERAKGNILERFSAQQFPDLHSELNLSSLELGDSALYFCASSVDSGIYNEQFFGPGTRLTVL.

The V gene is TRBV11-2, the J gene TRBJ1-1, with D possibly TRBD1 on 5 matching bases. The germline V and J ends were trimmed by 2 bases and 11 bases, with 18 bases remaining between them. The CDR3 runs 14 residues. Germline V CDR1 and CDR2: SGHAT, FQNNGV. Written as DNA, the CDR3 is TGTGCCAGCAGCTTAATCGTACCAGGGATCTCGGCTTTCTTT. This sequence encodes CASSLIVPGISAFF.

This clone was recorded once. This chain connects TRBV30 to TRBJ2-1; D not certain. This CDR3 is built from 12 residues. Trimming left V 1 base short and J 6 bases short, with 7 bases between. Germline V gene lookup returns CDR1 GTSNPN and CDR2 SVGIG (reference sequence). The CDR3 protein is CAWSGPSNEQFF. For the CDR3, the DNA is TGTGCCTGGAGTGGTCCGAGCAATGAGCAGTTCTTC.